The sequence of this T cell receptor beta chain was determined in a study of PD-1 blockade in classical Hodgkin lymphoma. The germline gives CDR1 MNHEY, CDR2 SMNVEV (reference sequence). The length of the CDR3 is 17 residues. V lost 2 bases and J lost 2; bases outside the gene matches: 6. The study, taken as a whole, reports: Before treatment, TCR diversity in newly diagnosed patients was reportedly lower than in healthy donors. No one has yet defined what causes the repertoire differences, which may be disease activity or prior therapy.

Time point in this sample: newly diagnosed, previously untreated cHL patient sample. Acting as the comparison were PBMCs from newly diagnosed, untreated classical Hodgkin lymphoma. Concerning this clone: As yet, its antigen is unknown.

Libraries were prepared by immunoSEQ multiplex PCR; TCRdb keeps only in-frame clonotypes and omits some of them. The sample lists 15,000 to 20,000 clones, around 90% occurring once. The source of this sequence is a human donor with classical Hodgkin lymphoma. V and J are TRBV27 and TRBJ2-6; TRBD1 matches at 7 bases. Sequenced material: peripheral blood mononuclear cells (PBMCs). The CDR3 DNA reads TGTGCCAGCAGTTTAAGGGGGCCTCCAGCTGGGGCCAACGTCCTGACTTTC. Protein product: CASSLRGPPAGANVLTF. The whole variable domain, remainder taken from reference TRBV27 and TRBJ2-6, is EAQVTQNPRYLITVTGKKLTVTCSQNMNHEYMSWYRQDPGLGLRQIYYSMNVEVTDKGDVPEGYKVSRKEKRNFPLILESPSPNQTSLYFCASSLRGPPAGANVLTFGAGSRLTVL.